These 7 T cell receptor beta chains came from one sample sequenced in a study of regulatory T cells in long-lasting Graves disease (dated by TCRdb to the early 2020s). The time point label of this sample denotes: persistent/refractory GD, antithyroid drugs over 5 years with positive TRAb. RNA was extracted from PBMCs in TRIzol for both TCR sequencing and RNA sequencing. The library was produced with multiplex PCR. Sequencing relied on an Illumina HiSeq 4000. To build TCR beta libraries, CDR3 regions were amplified by Arm-PCR using iRepertoire HTBI primers. TCRdb's own reprocessing of the public reads used fastp at Q25 and MiXCR and kept productive beta chains. Merged by CDR3 protein, the rows form single entries marked with the most common genes and DNA. A total of 700,000 or so distinct CDR3 sequences appear in this sample, roughly 30% of them only once. Roughly 41% of the sample lies in the top ten.

Sequenced material: peripheral blood mononuclear cells (PBMCs), taken when the disease was refractory, from a patient treated with antithyroid drugs. The receptor source for this set is a female donor with Graves disease.

In DNA form, the CDR3 reads TGTGCCAGCAGTGAATTGAAGGGGGCGCCATCACCCCTCCACTTT. Residues: CASSELKGAPSPLHF. The chain uses TRBV25-1 and TRBJ1-6; 7 bases match TRBD1. V lost 1 base and J lost 10; bases outside the gene matches: 7. Germline V gene data show CDR1 as MGHDK and CDR2 as SYGVNS. The CDR3 loop spans 15 amino acids.

This clonotype was observed a handful of times. One end of the junction does not line up with germline, which may come from a read error. This chain connects TRBV6-1 to TRBJ1-1; no definite D call. The CDR3 is made up of 12 amino acids. In germline, CDR1 is MNHNS, CDR2 SASEGT. For the CDR3, the DNA is TGTGCCAGCAGTGAATATTTGGTGGAAGCTTCCTTT. It is translated as CASSEYLVEASF.

This clonotype was detected a few times. This chain links TRBV19 with TRBJ2-7; 8 positions agree with TRBD1. V lost 1 base to trimming and J lost 7 bases; unmatched junction nucleotides: 9. Per the germline V gene, CDR1 is LNHDA and CDR2 is SQIVND (reference sequence). The CDR3 is made up of 15 amino acids. DNA of the CDR3: TGTGCCAGTAGTATAGGCCGGGACAGGTCCAGTGAGCAGTACTTC. It specifies CASSIGRDRSSEQYF.

This clonotype was seen a few times. The V gene is TRBV13, the J gene TRBJ2-5; a weak D match, TRBD2 (5 bases). V was cut by 2 bases and J by 3 bases, with 16 bases left in between. The germline CDR1 and CDR2 sequences are PRHDT and FYEKMQ (reference sequence). The CDR3 runs 16 residues. DNA for the CDR3: TGTGCCAGCAGCTTATTTCAATGGACTCCCGAAGAGACCCAGTACTTC. It encodes CASSLFQWTPEETQYF.

This clonotype appeared a few times. The chain recombines TRBV27 with TRBJ1-2; the D is unclear. The germline V gene has CDR1 MNHEY and CDR2 SMNVEV (reference sequence). V gave up 6 bases and J gave up 0 bases, with 8 bases separating them. The CDR3 covers 13 residues. The CDR3 DNA reads as TGTGCCAGCAGCCACCAGGCTAACTATGGCTACACCTTC. Amino acid sequence: CASSHQANYGYTF.

V gene TRBV6-5 combines with J gene TRBJ2-5; 9 bases are a match to TRBD1. This CDR3 has 15 amino acids. The V gene's germline CDR1 is MNHEY and CDR2 SVGAGI. Germline trimming cut 2 bases from V and 5 bases from J; bases unmatched to any gene: 6. The CDR3 protein is CASSYGDRAGETQYF. The CDR3 bases are TGTGCCAGCAGTTACGGGGACAGGGCCGGGGAGACCCAGTACTTC.

This chain connects TRBV5-1 to TRBJ1-1; D is ambiguous. Trimming took off 2 bases at V and 2 bases at J, with 13 bases between the two ends. The germline gives CDR1 SGHRS, CDR2 YFSETQ. This CDR3 spans 15 amino acids. CDR3 loop: CASSLRAMGNTEAFF. The CDR3 bases are TGCGCCAGCAGCTTACGTGCGATGGGAAACACTGAAGCTTTCTTT.